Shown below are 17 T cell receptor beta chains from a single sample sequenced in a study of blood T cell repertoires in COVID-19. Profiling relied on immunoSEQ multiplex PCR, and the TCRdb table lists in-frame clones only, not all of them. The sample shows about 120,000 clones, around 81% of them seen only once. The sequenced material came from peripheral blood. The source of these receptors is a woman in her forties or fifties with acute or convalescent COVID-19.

The CDR3 DNA follows: TGTGCCAGCAGCCGGGACTCCCTAAACTCACCCCTCCACTTT. Its protein is CASSRDSLNSPLHF. The gene calls are TRBV5-8 and TRBJ1-6; D is perhaps TRBD1 (5 bases). The V gene lost 4 bases and the J gene lost 10 bases, with 15 bases spanning the gap. The length of the CDR3 is 14 residues. CDR1 and CDR2 from the germline V gene are SGHTS and YDEGEE. The full variable domain, rest sourced from reference TRBV5-8 and TRBJ1-6, is EAGVTQSPTHLIKTRGQQATLRCSPISGHTSVYWYQQALGLGLQFLLWYDEGEERNRGNFPPRFSGRQFPNYSSELNVNALELEDSALYLCASSRDSLNSPLHFGNGTRLTVT.

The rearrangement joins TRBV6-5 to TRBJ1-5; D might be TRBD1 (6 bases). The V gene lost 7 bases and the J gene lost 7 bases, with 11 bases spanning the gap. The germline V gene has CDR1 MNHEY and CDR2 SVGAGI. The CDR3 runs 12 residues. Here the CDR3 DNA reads TGTGCCAGCAACAGGGAGGGGCAGCCCCAGCATTTT. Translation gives CASNREGQPQHF.

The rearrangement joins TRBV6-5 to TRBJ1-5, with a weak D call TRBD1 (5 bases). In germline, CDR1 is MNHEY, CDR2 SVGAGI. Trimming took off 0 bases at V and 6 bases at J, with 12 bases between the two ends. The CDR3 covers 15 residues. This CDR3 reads CASSYSGQGSQPQHF. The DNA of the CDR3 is TGTGCCAGCAGTTACTCCGGGCAGGGAAGTCAGCCCCAGCATTTT.

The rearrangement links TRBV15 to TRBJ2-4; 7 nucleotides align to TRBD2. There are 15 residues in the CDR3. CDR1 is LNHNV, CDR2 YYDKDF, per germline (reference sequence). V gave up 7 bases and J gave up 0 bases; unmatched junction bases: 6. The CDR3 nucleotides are TGTGCCACCACGAGCGGGGCATTAGCCAAAAACATTCAGTACTTC. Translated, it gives CATTSGALAKNIQYF.

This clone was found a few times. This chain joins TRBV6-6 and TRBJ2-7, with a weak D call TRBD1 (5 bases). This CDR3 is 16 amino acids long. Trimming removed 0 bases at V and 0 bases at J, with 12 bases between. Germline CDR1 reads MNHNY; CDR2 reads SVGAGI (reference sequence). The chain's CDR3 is CASSYSARANSYEQYF. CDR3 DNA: TGTGCCAGCAGTTACTCTGCCAGGGCGAACTCCTACGAGCAGTACTTC.

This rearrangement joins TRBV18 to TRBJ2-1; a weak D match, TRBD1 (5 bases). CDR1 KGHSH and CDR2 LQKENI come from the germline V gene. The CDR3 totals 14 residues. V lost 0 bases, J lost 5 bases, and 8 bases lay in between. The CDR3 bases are TGTGCCAGCTCACCACCGGGGCGCCACAATGAGCAGTTCTTC. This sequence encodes CASSPPGRHNEQFF.

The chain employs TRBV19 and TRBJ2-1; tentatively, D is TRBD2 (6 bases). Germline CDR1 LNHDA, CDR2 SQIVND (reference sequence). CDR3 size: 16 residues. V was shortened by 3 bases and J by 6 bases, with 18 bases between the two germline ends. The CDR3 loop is CASSMGGSGIPNEQFF. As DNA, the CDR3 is TGTGCCAGTAGTATGGGGGGTAGTGGGATCCCCAATGAGCAGTTCTTC.

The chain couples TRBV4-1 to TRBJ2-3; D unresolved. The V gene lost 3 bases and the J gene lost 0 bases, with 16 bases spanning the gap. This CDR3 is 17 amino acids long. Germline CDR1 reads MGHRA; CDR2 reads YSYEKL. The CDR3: CASSQRGVASSTDTQYF. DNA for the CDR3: TGCGCCAGCAGCCAGCGCGGAGTAGCTTCTAGCACAGATACGCAGTATTTT.

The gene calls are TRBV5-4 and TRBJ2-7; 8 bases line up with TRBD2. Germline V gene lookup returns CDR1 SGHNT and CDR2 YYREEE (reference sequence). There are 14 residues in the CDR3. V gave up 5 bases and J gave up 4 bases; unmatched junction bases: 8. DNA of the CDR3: TGTGCCAGCAGTTCCGCGAGCGGGGGATACGAGCAGTACTTC. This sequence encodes CASSSASGGYEQYF.

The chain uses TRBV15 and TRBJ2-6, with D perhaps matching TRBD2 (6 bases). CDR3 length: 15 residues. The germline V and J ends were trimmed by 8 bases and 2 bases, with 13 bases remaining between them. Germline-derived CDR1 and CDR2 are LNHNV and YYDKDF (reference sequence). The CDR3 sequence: CATSAGTAGANVLTF. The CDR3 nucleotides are TGTGCCACCTCGGCGGGGACTGCTGGGGCCAACGTCCTGACTTTC.

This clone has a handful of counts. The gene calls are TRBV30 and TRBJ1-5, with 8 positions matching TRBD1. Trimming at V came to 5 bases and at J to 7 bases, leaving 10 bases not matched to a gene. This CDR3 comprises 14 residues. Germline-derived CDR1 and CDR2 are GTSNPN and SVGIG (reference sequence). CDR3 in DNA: TGTGCCTGGTCCTCCGGGACAGGACCGCAGCCCCAGCATTTT. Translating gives CAWSSGTGPQPQHF.

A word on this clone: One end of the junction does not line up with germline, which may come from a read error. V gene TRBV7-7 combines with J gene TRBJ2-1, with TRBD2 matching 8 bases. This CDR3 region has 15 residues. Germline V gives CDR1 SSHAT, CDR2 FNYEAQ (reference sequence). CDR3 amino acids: CASSSTSGASNEQFF. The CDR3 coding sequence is TGTGCTAGCAGCTCCACTAGCGGAGCAAGCAATGAGCAGTTCTTC.

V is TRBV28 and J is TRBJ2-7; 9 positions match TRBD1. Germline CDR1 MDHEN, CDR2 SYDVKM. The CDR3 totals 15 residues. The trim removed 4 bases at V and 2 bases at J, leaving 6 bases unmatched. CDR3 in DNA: TGTGCCAGCAGTTCCTCCGGGACAGGGACCTACGAGCAGTACTTC. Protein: CASSSSGTGTYEQYF.

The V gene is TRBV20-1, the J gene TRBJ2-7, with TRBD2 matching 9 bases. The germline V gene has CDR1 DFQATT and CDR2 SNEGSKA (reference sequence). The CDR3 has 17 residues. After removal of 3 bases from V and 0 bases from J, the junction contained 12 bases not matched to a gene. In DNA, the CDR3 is TGCAGTGCTAGTTTTCTGGGAGCGGGGGGTACCTCCTACGAGCAGTACTTC. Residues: CSASFLGAGGTSYEQYF.

The CDR3: CATTNSIGGSGNEQFF. In DNA, the CDR3 is TGTGCCACCACCAATAGTATCGGGGGTAGCGGCAATGAGCAGTTCTTC. This chain joins TRBV15 and TRBJ2-1, with D possibly matching TRBD2 (6 bases). The V and J ends lost 7 bases and 6 bases respectively, with 22 bases between them. The CDR3 spans 16 residues. The germline CDR1 and CDR2 sequences are LNHNV and YYDKDF (reference sequence).

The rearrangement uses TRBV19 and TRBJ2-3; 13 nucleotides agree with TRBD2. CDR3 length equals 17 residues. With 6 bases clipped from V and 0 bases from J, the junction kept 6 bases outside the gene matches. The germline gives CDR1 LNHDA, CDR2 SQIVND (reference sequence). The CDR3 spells CASRAGTSGASTDTQYF. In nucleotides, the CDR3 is TGTGCCAGTAGAGCCGGGACTAGCGGGGCAAGCACAGATACGCAGTATTTT.

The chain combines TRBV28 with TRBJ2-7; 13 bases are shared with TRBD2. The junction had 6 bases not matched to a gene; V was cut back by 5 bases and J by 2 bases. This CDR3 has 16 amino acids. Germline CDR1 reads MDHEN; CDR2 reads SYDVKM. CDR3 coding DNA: TGTGCCAGCAGTCGAAGGGGACTAGCGGGAACCTACGAGCAGTACTTC. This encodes CASSRRGLAGTYEQYF.